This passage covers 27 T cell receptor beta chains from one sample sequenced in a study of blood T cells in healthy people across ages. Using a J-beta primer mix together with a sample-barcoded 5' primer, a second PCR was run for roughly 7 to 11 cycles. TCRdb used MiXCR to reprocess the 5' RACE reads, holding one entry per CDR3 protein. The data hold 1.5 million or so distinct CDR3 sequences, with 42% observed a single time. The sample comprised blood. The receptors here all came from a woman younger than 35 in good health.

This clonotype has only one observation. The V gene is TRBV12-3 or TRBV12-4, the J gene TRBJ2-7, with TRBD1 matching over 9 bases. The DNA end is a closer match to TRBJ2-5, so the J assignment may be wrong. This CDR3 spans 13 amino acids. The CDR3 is CASRVTGGETQYF. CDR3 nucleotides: TGTGCCAGCAGGGTGACAGGGGGAGAGACCCAGTACTTC.

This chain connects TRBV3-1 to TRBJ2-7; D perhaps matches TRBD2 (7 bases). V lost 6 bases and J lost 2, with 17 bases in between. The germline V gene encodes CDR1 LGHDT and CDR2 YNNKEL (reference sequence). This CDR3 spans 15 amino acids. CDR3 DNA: TGTGCCAGCAGTTTCCAAGGGGGGGGTACCTACGAGCAGTACTTC. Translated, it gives CASSFQGGGTYEQYF.

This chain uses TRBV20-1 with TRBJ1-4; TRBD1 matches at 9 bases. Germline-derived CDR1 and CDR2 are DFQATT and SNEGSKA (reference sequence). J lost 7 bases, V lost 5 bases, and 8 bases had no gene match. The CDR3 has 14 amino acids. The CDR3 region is CSASATGGGEKLFF. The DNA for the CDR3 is TGCAGTGCTTCGGCGACAGGGGGAGGTGAAAAACTGTTTTTT.

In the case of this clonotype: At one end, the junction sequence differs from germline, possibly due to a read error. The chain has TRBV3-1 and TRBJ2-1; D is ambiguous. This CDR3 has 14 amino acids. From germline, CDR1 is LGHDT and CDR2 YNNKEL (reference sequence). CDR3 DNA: TGTACCAGCAGCCAAGATGACGATTACAATGAGCAGTTCTTC. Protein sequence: CTSSQDDDYNEQFF.

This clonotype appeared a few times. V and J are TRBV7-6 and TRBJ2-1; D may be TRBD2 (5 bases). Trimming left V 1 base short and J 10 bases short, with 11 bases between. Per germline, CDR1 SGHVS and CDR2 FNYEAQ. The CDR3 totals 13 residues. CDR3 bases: TGTGCCAGCAGCTTAGAATCGAGCGGCGAGCAGTTCTTC. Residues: CASSLESSGEQFF. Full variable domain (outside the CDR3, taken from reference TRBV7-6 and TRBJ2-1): GAGVSQSPRYKVTKRGQDVALRCDPISGHVSLYWYRQALGQGPEFLTYFNYEAQQDKSGLPNDRFSAERPEGSISTLTIQRTEQRDSAMYRCASSLESSGEQFFGPGTRLTVL.

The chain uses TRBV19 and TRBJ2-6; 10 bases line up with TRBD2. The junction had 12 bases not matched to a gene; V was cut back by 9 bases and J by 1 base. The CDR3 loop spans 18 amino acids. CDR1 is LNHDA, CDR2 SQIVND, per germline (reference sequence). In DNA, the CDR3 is TGTGCCAGCGATCCCCGGTCTAGCGGGGGATCTGGGGCCAACGTCCTGACTTTC. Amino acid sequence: CASDPRSSGGSGANVLTF.

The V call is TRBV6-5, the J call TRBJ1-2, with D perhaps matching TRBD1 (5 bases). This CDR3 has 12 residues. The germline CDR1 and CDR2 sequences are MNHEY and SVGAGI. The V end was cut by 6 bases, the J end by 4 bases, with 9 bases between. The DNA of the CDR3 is TGTGCCAGCAGGGGACCCATCTATGGCTACACCTTC. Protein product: CASRGPIYGYTF.

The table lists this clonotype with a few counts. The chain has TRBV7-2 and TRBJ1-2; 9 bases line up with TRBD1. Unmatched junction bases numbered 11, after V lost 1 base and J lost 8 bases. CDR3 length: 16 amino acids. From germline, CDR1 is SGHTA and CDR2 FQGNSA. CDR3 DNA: TGTGCCAGCAGCTTAGGACTACAGGGGGCCCTAAAAGGCTACACCTTC. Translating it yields CASSLGLQGALKGYTF.

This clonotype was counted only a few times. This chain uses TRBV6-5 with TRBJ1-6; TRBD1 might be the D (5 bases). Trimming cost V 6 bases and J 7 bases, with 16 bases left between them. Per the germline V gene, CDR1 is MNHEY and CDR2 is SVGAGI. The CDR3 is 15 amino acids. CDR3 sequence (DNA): TGTGCCAGCAGACGGGACGGGGATAGGAATTCACCCCTCCACTTT. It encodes CASRRDGDRNSPLHF.

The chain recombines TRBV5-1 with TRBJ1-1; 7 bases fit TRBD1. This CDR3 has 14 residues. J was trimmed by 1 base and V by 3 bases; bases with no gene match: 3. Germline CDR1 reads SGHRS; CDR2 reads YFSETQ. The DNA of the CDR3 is TGCGCCAGCAGCTCCAGGGGGGAGAACACTGAAGCTTTCTTT. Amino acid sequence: CASSSRGENTEAFF.

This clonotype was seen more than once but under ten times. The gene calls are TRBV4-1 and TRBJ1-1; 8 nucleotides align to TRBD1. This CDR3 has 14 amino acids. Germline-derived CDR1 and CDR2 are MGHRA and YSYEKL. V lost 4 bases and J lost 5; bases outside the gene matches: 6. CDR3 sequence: CASSPQGAWTEAFF. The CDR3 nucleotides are TGCGCCAGCAGCCCTCAGGGGGCTTGGACTGAAGCTTTCTTT.

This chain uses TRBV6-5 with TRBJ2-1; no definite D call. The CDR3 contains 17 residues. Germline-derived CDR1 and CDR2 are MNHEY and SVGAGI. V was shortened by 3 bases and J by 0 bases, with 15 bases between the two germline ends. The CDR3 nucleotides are TGTGCCAGCAGTTATGGTTCCGGGTCAACCTCCTACAATGAGCAGTTCTTC. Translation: CASSYGSGSTSYNEQFF.

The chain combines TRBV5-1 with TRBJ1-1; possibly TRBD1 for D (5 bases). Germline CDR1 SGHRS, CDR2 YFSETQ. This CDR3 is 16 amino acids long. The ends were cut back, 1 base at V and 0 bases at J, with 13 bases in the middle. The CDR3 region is CASSLRQGIMNTEAFF. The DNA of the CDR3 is TGCGCCAGCAGCTTGAGGCAGGGTATAATGAACACTGAAGCTTTCTTT.

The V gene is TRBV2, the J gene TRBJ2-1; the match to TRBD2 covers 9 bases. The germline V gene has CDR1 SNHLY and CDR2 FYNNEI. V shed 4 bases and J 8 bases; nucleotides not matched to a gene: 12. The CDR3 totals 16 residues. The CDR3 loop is CASSGGLAGRYDEQFF. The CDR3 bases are TGTGCCAGCAGTGGAGGCCTAGCGGGGAGATACGATGAGCAGTTCTTC.

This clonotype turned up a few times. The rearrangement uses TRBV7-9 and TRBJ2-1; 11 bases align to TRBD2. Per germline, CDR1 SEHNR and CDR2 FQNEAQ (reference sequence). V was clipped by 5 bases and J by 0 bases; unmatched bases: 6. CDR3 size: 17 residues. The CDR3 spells CASSQGLAGYSYNEQFF. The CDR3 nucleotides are TGTGCCAGCAGCCAAGGACTAGCGGGTTACTCCTACAATGAGCAGTTCTTC. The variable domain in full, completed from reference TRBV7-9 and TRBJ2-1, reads DTGVSQNPRHKITKRGQNVTFRCDPISEHNRLYWYRQTLGQGPEFLTYFQNEAQLEKSRLLSDRFSAERPKGSFSTLEIQRTEQGDSAMYLCASSQGLAGYSYNEQFFGPGTRLTVL.

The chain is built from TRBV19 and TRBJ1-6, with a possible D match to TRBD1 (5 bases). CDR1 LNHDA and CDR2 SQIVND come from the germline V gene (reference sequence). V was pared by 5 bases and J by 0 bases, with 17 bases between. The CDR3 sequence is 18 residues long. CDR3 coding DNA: TGTGCCAGTAGTCAGCGGGACCCCCGAAGCTCCTATAATTCACCCCTCCACTTT. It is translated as CASSQRDPRSSYNSPLHF.

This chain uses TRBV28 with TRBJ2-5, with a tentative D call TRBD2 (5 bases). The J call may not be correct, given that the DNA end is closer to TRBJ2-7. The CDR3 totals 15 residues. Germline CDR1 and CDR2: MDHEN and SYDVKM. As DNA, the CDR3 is TGTGCCAGCACACTAGGCGATTACCCGAACTACGAGCAGTACTTC. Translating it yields CASTLGDYPNYEQYF.

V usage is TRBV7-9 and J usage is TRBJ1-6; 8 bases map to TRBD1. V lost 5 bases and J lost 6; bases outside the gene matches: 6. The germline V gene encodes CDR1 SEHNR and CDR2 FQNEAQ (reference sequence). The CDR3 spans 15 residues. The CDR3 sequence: CASSTQQGGNSPLHF. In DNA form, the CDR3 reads TGTGCCAGCAGCACTCAACAGGGGGGTAATTCACCCCTCCACTTT.

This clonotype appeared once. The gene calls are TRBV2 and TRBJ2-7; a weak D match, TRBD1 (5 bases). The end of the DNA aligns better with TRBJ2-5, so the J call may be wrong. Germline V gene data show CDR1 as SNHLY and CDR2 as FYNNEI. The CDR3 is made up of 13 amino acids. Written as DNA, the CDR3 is TGTGCCAGCAGTGAATGGGGCGCAAAGACCCAGTACTTC. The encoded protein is CASSEWGAKTQYF.

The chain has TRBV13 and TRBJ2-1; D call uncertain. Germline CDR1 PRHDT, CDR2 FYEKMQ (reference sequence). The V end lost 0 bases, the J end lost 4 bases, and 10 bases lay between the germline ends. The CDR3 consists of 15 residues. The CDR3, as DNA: TGTGCCAGCAGCTTAGGAATGGGCGGTTACAATGAGCAGTTCTTC. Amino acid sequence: CASSLGMGGYNEQFF.

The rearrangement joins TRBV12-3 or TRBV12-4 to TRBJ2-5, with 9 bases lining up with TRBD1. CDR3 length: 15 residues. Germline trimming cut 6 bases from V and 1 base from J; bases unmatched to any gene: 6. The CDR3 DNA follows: TGTGCCAGCAGATCCACAGGGGGCCCCCAAGAGACCCAGTACTTC. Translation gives CASRSTGGPQETQYF.

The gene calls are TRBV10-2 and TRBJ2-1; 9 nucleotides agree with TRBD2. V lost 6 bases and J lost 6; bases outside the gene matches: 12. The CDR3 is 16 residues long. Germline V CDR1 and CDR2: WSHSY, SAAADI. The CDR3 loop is CASRNIAGVLLNEQFF. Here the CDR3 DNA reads TGCGCCAGCAGAAATATAGCGGGAGTCCTTCTCAATGAGCAGTTCTTC.

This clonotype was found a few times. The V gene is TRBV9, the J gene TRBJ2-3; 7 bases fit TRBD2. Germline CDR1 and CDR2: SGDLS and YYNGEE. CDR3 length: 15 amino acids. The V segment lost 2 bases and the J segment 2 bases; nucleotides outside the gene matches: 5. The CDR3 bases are TGTGCCAGCAGCGTTGGGGGGACTACCACAGATACGCAGTATTTT. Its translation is CASSVGGTTTDTQYF.

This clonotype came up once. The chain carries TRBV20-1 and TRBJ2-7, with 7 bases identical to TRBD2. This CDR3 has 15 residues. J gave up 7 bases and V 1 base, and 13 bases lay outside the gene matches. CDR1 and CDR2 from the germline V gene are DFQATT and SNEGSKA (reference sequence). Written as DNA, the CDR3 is TGCAGTGCTAGAGGTCGGCTAGCGGAAGAACATGAGCAGTACTTC. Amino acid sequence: CSARGRLAEEHEQYF.

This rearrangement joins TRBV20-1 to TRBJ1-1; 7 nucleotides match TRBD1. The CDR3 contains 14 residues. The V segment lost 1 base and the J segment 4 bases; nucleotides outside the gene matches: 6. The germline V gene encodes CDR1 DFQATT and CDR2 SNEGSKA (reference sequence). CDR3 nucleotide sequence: TGCAGTGCTAGAGCCCGGACAGGTTCCACTGAAGCTTTCTTT. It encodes CSARARTGSTEAFF.

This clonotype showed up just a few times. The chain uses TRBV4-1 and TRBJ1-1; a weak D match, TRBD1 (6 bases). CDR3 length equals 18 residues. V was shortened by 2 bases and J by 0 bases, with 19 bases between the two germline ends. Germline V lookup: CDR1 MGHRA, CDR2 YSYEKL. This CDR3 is CASSQKTGPPMMNTEAFF. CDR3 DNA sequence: TGCGCCAGCAGCCAAAAGACAGGCCCTCCTATGATGAACACTGAAGCTTTCTTT.

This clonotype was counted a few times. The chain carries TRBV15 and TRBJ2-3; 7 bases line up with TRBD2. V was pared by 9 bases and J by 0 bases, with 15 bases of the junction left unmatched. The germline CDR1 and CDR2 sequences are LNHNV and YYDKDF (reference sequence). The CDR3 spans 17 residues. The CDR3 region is CATKASAGVKSTDTQYF. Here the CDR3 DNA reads TGTGCCACGAAGGCATCTGCGGGAGTAAAGAGCACAGATACGCAGTATTTT.